This is a list of T cell receptor beta chains from one sample in a study of cytomegalovirus exposure and HLA in healthy donors. The table came from immunoSEQ multiplex PCR; TCRdb's copy has only in-frame clones and leaves some out. The profile shows around 120,000 clones, over 70% of them singletons. Sequencing was performed on PBMCs. The receptor source for this set is a woman aged 40 to 50 in good health and CMV-seronegative. CDR3s include the opening cysteine and the closing phenylalanine or tryptophan. Each record gives: V gene, D gene, J gene, clone size, CDR3 DNA, CDR3 protein. The D gene is left open where the match is weak. Size tells how often a clone was seen (once, few, many) or the class of an expanded clone, and some rows leave it out.

TRBV28	NA	TRBJ2-7	NA	TGTGCCAGCAGTGTGGGCCCCGAGAACCCTTACGAGCAGTACTTC	CASSVGPENPYEQYF
TRBV29-1	NA	TRBJ1-1	NA	TGCAGCGTTGAAGACCGAGCAGGGGTGACTGAAGCTTTCTTT	CSVEDRAGVTEAFF
TRBV5-6	NA	TRBJ1-1	NA	TGTGCCAGCAGCTTGCGAGGAATTGGCACTGAAGCTTTCTTT	CASSLRGIGTEAFF
TRBV5-1	NA	TRBJ1-2	few	TGCGCCAGCCAGGATCCGGGGTCCATCTATGGCTACACCTTC	CASQDPGSIYGYTF
TRBV2	TRBD1	TRBJ1-1	NA	TGTGCCAGCAGACGAAGGGACAGGGGGAGGGACATGAACACTGAAGCTTTCTTT	CASRRRDRGRDMNTEAFF
TRBV28	TRBD1	TRBJ2-7	NA	TGTGCCAGCAGGCCTCCCGGGACAGGGTACGAGCAGTACTTC	CASRPPGTGYEQYF
TRBV5-1	TRBD2	TRBJ2-3	NA	TGCGCCAGCAGCTGGGCGACTAGCGGGGGACACACAGATACGCAGTATTTT	CASSWATSGGHTDTQYF
TRBV14	NA	TRBJ2-5	few	TGTGCCAGCAGCCAATATCGAGGTTTCGGGGGAGAGGAGACCCAGTACTTC	CASSQYRGFGGEETQYF
TRBV30	NA	TRBJ1-4	few	TGTGCCTGTACGGGTGGACACCTGAAGACTAATGAAAAACTGTTTTTT	CACTGGHLKTNEKLFF
TRBV19	NA	TRBJ1-5	NA	TGTGCCAGTAGTCCCCGTAGTCAGCCCCAGCATTTT	CASSPRSQPQHF
TRBV5-1	NA	TRBJ2-3	once	TGCGCCAGCAGCTTGTCTGCGGGAAGCACAGATACGCAGTATTTT	CASSLSAGSTDTQYF
TRBV20-1	NA	TRBJ1-2	NA	TGCAGTGCCAGAGGGTTGCGTGGCTACACCTTC	CSARGLRGYTF
TRBV2	TRBD2	TRBJ2-2	NA	TGTGCCAGCAGTGGGGCGGGAGGAACGAACACCGGGGAGCTGTTTTTT	CASSGAGGTNTGELFF
TRBV13	NA	TRBJ2-2	NA	TGTGCCAGCAGCCCCGCCTGGGCTGCGAACACCGGGGAGCTGTTTTTT	CASSPAWAANTGELFF
TRBV14	TRBD1	TRBJ2-7	once	TGTGCCAGCAGCTGGGGGACAGGGTACGAGCAGTACTTC	CASSWGTGYEQYF
TRBV15	NA	TRBJ2-7	NA	TGTGCCACCAGCCCCGGCGACAGACCCTTTTTGATATATCAGGCCGAGCAGTACTTC	CATSPGDRPFLIYQAEQYF
TRBV27	TRBD1	TRBJ1-1	NA	TGTGCCAGTTCTCCCGACAGGGGCGCTGAAGCTTTCTTT	CASSPDRGAEAFF
TRBV29-1	NA	TRBJ1-3	once	TGCAGCGTTGAAGCTTATGGAAACACCATATATTTT	CSVEAYGNTIYF
TRBV2	TRBD1	TRBJ2-7	NA	TGTGCCAGCACACGGACAGGGTGGAACGAGCAGTACTTC	CASTRTGWNEQYF
TRBV28	TRBD2	TRBJ2-4	NA	TGTGCCAGCAGTTTGCTGACTAGCGGGAAAAACATTCAGTACTTC	CASSLLTSGKNIQYF
TRBV19	NA	TRBJ2-7	NA	TGTGCCAGTAGTATATCAGTCGGAGTCGGAGAGCAGTACTTC	CASSISVGVGEQYF
TRBV19	TRBD1	TRBJ2-1	NA	TGTGCCAGTAGTATTGGACAGGCCTACAATGAGCAGTTCTTC	CASSIGQAYNEQFF
TRBV28	NA	TRBJ1-4	NA	TGTGCCAGCACCCCACAAGTCGGGGGAAGCTGGGGAAAACTGTTTTTT	CASTPQVGGSWGKLFF
TRBV9	NA	TRBJ1-1	NA	TGTGCCAGCAGCGTTTCCCCGGGGGATGGAGAAGCTTTCTTT	CASSVSPGDGEAFF
TRBV7-2	NA	TRBJ2-5	NA	TGTGCCAGCAGCTTAGCCCGCTCGTCCCTCAGAGAGACCCAGTACTTC	CASSLARSSLRETQYF
TRBV19	NA	TRBJ2-2	few	TGTGCCAGTAGTACCGTGCACAATACCGGGGAGCTGTTTTTT	CASSTVHNTGELFF
TRBV21-1	NA	TRBJ1-4	NA	TGTGCCAGCAGCAAAGGGGCGGGACAGGGTGAAAAACTGTTTTTT	CASSKGAGQGEKLFF
TRBV27	NA	TRBJ1-1	NA	TGTGCCAGCAGACCCAACAGCATCATCATGAACACTGAAGCTTTCTTT	CASRPNSIIMNTEAFF
TRBV7-8	TRBD1	TRBJ2-1	NA	TGTGCCAGCAGCGCAGGGGGCTTCGGTAATGAGCAGTTCTTC	CASSAGGFGNEQFF
TRBV6-1	TRBD1	TRBJ2-2	few	TGTGCCAGCAGTGTTTCTGGGACAGTGATCGGGGAGCTGTTTTTT	CASSVSGTVIGELFF
TRBV30	NA	TRBJ1-3	NA	TGTGCCTGGGGTACGGTATCTGGAAACACCATATATTTT	CAWGTVSGNTIYF
TRBV4-2	TRBD1	TRBJ2-5	NA	TGTGCCAGCAGCGTAACGACAGGGAACCAAGAGACCCAGTACTTC	CASSVTTGNQETQYF